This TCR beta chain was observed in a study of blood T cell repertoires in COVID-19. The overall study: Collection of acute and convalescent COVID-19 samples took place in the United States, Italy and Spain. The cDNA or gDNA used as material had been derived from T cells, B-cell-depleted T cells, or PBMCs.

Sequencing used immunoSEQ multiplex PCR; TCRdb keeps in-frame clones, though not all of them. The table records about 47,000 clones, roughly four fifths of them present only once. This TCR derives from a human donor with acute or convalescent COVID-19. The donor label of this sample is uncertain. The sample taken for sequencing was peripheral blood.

The CDR3 bases are TGTGCCAGCAGCCGCCGGGGGATAGCTAGCACAGATACGCAGTATTTT. This translates into CASSRRGIASTDTQYF. This rearrangement joins TRBV11-3 to TRBJ2-3, with D maybe TRBD2 (6 bases). The CDR3 runs to 16 residues. Germline CDR1 is SGHNT and CDR2 is YENEEA. Trimming took off 5 bases at V and 0 bases at J, with 15 bases between the two ends.